The sequence of this T cell receptor beta chain was determined in a study of blood T cell repertoires in COVID-19. At the level of the study: Acute and convalescent COVID-19 specimens originated in the United States, Italy and Spain.

Clones were read by immunoSEQ multiplex PCR, and TCRdb kept only the in-frame ones, dropping some. The repertoire consists of more than 100,000 clones, with 85% occurring once and the leading ten covering about a tenth. Trimming removed 1 base at V and 0 bases at J, with 8 bases between. CDR1 is SGHTA and CDR2 is FQGTGA in the germline V gene. The CDR3 runs to 15 residues. Sequenced input: peripheral blood. The receptor comes from a man at least 80 years old with acute or convalescent COVID-19. J is TRBJ2-3 and V is TRBV7-3; the D gene is possibly TRBD2 (6 bases). The CDR3 DNA reads as TGTGCCAGCAGCTTAAGGGGGGTTAGCACAGATACGCAGTATTTT. Amino acid sequence: CASSLRGVSTDTQYF.